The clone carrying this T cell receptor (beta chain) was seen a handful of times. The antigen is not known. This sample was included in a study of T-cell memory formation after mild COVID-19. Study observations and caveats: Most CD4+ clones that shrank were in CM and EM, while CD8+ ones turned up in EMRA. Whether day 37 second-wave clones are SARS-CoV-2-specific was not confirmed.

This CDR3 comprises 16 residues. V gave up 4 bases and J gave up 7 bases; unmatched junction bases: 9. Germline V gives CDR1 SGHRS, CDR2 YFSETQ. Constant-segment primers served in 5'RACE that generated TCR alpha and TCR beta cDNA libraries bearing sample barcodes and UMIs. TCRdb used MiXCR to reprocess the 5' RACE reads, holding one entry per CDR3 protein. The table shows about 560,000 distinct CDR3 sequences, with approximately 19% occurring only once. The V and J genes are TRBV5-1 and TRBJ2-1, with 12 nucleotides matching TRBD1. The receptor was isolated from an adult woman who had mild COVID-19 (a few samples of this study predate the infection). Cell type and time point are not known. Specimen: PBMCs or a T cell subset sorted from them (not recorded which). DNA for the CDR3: TGCGCCAGCAGCCAGGGGACAGGGGGCGGTAGAAATGAGCAGTTCTTC. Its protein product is CASSQGTGGGRNEQFF. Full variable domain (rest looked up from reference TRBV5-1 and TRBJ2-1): KAGVTQTPRYLIKTRGQQVTLSCSPISGHRSVSWYQQTPGQGLQFLFEYFSETQRNKGNFPGRFSGRQFSNSRSEMNVSTLELGDSALYLCASSQGTGGGRNEQFFGPGTRLTVL.